Reported below is one TCR beta chain. The data originate from a study of T cells in Graves' hyperthyroidism and ophthalmopathy. Amplification yielded TCR beta CDR3 regions, with RNA transcripts as the source. In the first-round RT-PCR of the TCR CDR3, the HTBI primer set was used. TCRdb used MiXCR to reprocess the multiplex PCR reads, holding one entry per CDR3 protein. The data hold about 540,000 distinct CDR3 sequences, with roughly 50% observed a single time. The clonotype was recovered from a woman younger than 35 with Graves' hyperthyroidism. The source material was peripheral blood or thyroid tissue (not recorded which).

The CDR3 reads CATSRNQGYIHNEQFF. The CDR3 DNA is TGTGCCACCAGCAGAAATCAAGGGTATATCCACAATGAGCAGTTCTTC. The chain carries TRBV15 and TRBJ2-1; no definite D call. The V gene's germline CDR1 is LNHNV and CDR2 YYDKDF (reference sequence). Trimming pared 2 bases from V and 5 bases from J, leaving 16 bases between. CDR3 size: 16 residues.